These 22 T cell receptor beta chains were sequenced from one sample in a study of cytomegalovirus exposure and HLA in healthy donors. Assay: immunoSEQ multiplex PCR; the TCRdb copy retains only in-frame clones and omits some. Among about 73,000 clones listed, 94% were seen once. What was sequenced was PBMCs. These TCRs come from a woman in her late teens or twenties in good health and CMV-seronegative.

In DNA form, the CDR3 reads TGTGCCAGCAGCTTAGCGCGAGACAGTTTTAATTCACCCCTCCACTTT. Translation gives CASSLARDSFNSPLHF. The chain combines TRBV7-9 with TRBJ1-6; tentatively, D is TRBD1 (5 bases). CDR3 length: 16 residues. In germline, CDR1 is SEHNR, CDR2 FQNEAQ (reference sequence). V was cut by 0 bases and J by 6 bases, with 12 bases left in between. Full variable domain (rest looked up from reference TRBV7-9 and TRBJ1-6): DTGVSQNPRHKITKRGQNVTFRCDPISEHNRLYWYRQTLGQGPEFLTYFQNEAQLEKSRLLSDRFSAERPKGSFSTLEIQRTEQGDSAMYLCASSLARDSFNSPLHFGNGTRLTVT.

The CDR3 nucleotides are TGTGCCAGCAAACCCCCAGTCCTAGGCGCTTTGGTTAGCAATCAGCCCCAGCATTTT. This translates into CASKPPVLGALVSNQPQHF. J is TRBJ1-5 and V is TRBV7-8; D is unclear. This CDR3 region has 19 residues. Deletions cut 7 bases from V and 0 bases from J, with 25 bases between. Germline V CDR1 and CDR2: SGHVS, FQNEAQ.

The chain recombines TRBV19 with TRBJ2-2; 7 nucleotides align to TRBD1. Germline V gives CDR1 LNHDA, CDR2 SQIVND (reference sequence). The CDR3 runs 15 residues. J lost 0 bases, V lost 7 bases, and 5 bases had no gene match. The CDR3: CASTRGQTNTGELFF. DNA for the CDR3: TGTGCCAGTACCAGGGGACAGACGAACACCGGGGAGCTGTTTTTT.

J is TRBJ2-5 and V is TRBV10-3; perhaps TRBD2 as D (5 bases). The CDR3 runs 13 residues. The germline V and J ends were trimmed by 7 bases and 1 base, with 10 bases remaining between them. CDR1 is ENHRY and CDR2 is SYGVKD in the germline V gene. CDR3 nucleotides: TGTGCCATCAATCGGGAAAGCCAAGAGACCCAGTACTTC. It specifies CAINRESQETQYF.

The V and J genes are TRBV4-1 and TRBJ2-7; 9 bases fit TRBD1. The ends lost 0 bases at V and 1 base at J; junction bases unmatched: 1. The length of the CDR3 is 15 residues. The germline V gene encodes CDR1 MGHRA and CDR2 YSYEKL. The CDR3 spells CASSQEDRGSYEQYF. The CDR3 DNA is TGCGCCAGCAGCCAAGAGGACAGGGGATCCTACGAGCAGTACTTC.

This chain joins TRBV10-1 and TRBJ2-7; D might be TRBD2 (5 bases). Trimming shortened V by 0 bases and J by 0 bases, and 12 bases separated the two germline ends. CDR3 size: 16 residues. The V gene's germline CDR1 is WNHNN and CDR2 SYGVQD (reference sequence). CDR3 DNA: TGCGCCAGCAGTGAGTCCGGGCGGGTTCACTCCTACGAGCAGTACTTC. It is translated as CASSESGRVHSYEQYF.

This chain joins TRBV4-3 and TRBJ1-2; D uncertain. The CDR3 has 15 amino acids. V was clipped by 0 bases and J by 5 bases, with 13 bases between them. The germline V gene has CDR1 LGHNA and CDR2 YSLEER. Here the CDR3 DNA reads TGCGCCAGCAGCCAAGATGAGGAGGTGGTATATGGCTACACCTTC. Encoded protein: CASSQDEEVVYGYTF.

The chain joins TRBV10-2 to TRBJ2-7; D is perhaps TRBD2 (6 bases). V lost 3 bases, J lost 4 bases, and 13 bases lay in between. The CDR3 has 14 residues. Germline values: CDR1 WSHSY, CDR2 SAAADI. CDR3 nucleotide sequence: TGCGCCAGCAGTGAAAGACTAGTTGATTACGAGCAGTACTTC. Translation gives CASSERLVDYEQYF.

CDR3 DNA sequence: TGTGCCAGCAGTACCCTAGCGGGGGGAGAGCAGTTCTTC. Protein product: CASSTLAGGEQFF. V usage is TRBV27 and J usage is TRBJ2-1; 11 nucleotides match TRBD2. The V and J ends lost 5 bases and 10 bases, in that order; junction bases with no gene match: 4. This CDR3 has 13 residues. The germline CDR1 and CDR2 sequences are MNHEY and SMNVEV (reference sequence).

The V call is TRBV10-3, the J call TRBJ2-4; possible D gene TRBD2, 7 bases. The CDR3 totals 14 residues. Germline V gives CDR1 ENHRY, CDR2 SYGVKD. Trimming took 4 bases from V and 2 from J, leaving 9 bases between them. CDR3 sequence (DNA): TGTGCCATCAGTGGGGGGGGGCCCAAAAACATTCAGTACTTC. It translates to CAISGGGPKNIQYF.

This sequence joins TRBV27 and TRBJ2-7, with 10 nucleotides matching TRBD2. CDR1 and CDR2 from the germline V gene are MNHEY and SMNVEV (reference sequence). J gave up 2 bases and V 6 bases, and 7 bases lay outside the gene matches. This CDR3 is built from 15 residues. The chain's CDR3 is CASSPLAGETYEQYF. In DNA form, the CDR3 reads TGTGCCAGCAGCCCGCTAGCGGGGGAGACCTACGAGCAGTACTTC.

The V call is TRBV27, the J call TRBJ2-1, with a weak D call TRBD2 (6 bases). With 5 bases removed from V and 4 bases from J, the gap between germline ends came to 18 bases. Germline V lookup: CDR1 MNHEY, CDR2 SMNVEV (reference sequence). The CDR3 has 16 amino acids. The CDR3 here is CASSPEGLSGYNEQFF. CDR3 DNA sequence: TGTGCCAGCAGTCCCGAGGGCCTCAGCGGGTACAATGAGCAGTTCTTC.

V is TRBV7-8 and J is TRBJ1-6; 8 nucleotides agree with TRBD1. The J segment lost 0 bases and the V segment lost 6 bases, leaving 4 bases of the junction unmatched. The CDR3 is 16 residues long. Germline CDR1 and CDR2: SGHVS and FQNEAQ. The CDR3 loop is CASSSTGGSYNSPLHF. CDR3 coding DNA: TGTGCCAGCAGTTCCACAGGGGGCTCCTATAATTCACCCCTCCACTTT.

This clone came up a few times. Different DNA sequences within this sample yield the same CDR3. This chain links TRBV6-1 with TRBJ1-5; TRBD1 aligns across 7 bases. This CDR3 is built from 14 residues. The V gene end was trimmed by 3 bases and the J gene end by 7 bases; junction bases not matched to a gene: 6. Germline CDR1 and CDR2: MNHNS and SASEGT. The CDR3 protein is CASSDGQGGQPQHF. The DNA for the CDR3 is TGTGCCAGCAGTGACGGGCAGGGGGGCCAGCCCCAGCATTTT.

This chain joins TRBV27 and TRBJ1-2; 8 nucleotides align to TRBD1. J gave up 4 bases and V 5 bases, and 3 bases lay outside the gene matches. The germline V gene encodes CDR1 MNHEY and CDR2 SMNVEV (reference sequence). The CDR3 totals 13 residues. The CDR3 nucleotides read TGTGCCAGCAGTCGGGACAGGAGCTATGGCTACACCTTC. It yields the protein CASSRDRSYGYTF.

V gene TRBV6-1 combines with J gene TRBJ1-4, with 9 bases aligning to TRBD1. The CDR3 length is 14 residues. The junction had 7 bases not matched to a gene; V was cut back by 4 bases and J by 10 bases. Germline values: CDR1 MNHNS, CDR2 SASEGT. Here the CDR3 reads CASSATGGGRKLFF. Here the CDR3 DNA reads TGTGCCAGCAGTGCGACAGGGGGGGGTCGAAAACTGTTTTTT.

This chain connects TRBV7-2 to TRBJ2-3, with 11 bases aligning to TRBD2. V shed 5 bases, J shed 3 bases, and the junction held 1 base outside the gene matches. This CDR3 region has 14 residues. Looked up from germline, CDR1 is SGHTA and CDR2 is FQGNSA. This chain's CDR3 is CASSRTSGTDTQYF. Here the CDR3 DNA reads TGTGCCAGCAGCCGGACTAGCGGGACAGATACGCAGTATTTT.

CDR3 sequence reads: CATSQDRGRNTEAFF. CDR3 in DNA: TGTGCCACCAGCCAGGACAGGGGGCGGAACACTGAAGCTTTCTTT. V gene TRBV15 combines with J gene TRBJ1-1; 11 bases align to TRBD1. V shed 5 bases and J 1 base; nucleotides not matched to a gene: 3. From germline, CDR1 is LNHNV and CDR2 YYDKDF (reference sequence). The CDR3 extends over 15 amino acids.

V usage is TRBV30 and J usage is TRBJ1-2; D might be TRBD1 (5 bases). The V gene lost 1 base and the J gene lost 0 bases, with 9 bases spanning the gap. Germline V gene sequence: CDR1 GTSNPN, CDR2 SVGIG (reference sequence). The CDR3 covers 14 residues. In DNA form, the CDR3 reads TGTGCCTGGAGTGCACAGGAGACTAACTATGGCTACACCTTC. This sequence encodes CAWSAQETNYGYTF. Using reference TRBV30 and TRBJ1-2 for the parts outside the CDR3, the full variable domain is SQTIHQWPATLVQPVGSPLSLECTVEGTSNPNLYWYRQAAGRGLQLLFYSVGIGQISSEVPQNLSASRPQDRQFILSSKKLLLSDSGFYLCAWSAQETNYGYTFGSGTRLTVV.

This clone was recorded once. V is TRBV5-6 and J is TRBJ2-2; 7 positions match TRBD1. Germline V gene sequence: CDR1 SGHDT, CDR2 YYEEEE. J was trimmed by 5 bases and V by 4 bases; bases with no gene match: 5. The CDR3 consists of 14 residues. This CDR3 is CASSAQGKTGELFF. The CDR3 DNA reads TGTGCCAGCAGCGCACAGGGGAAGACCGGGGAGCTGTTTTTT.

The J gene is TRBJ2-3, the V gene TRBV6-5, with unresolved D. The CDR3 sequence is 13 residues long. The germline CDR1 and CDR2 sequences are MNHEY and SVGAGI. V was trimmed by 4 bases and J by 4 bases, leaving 9 bases between them. In nucleotides, the CDR3 is TGTGCCAGCAGTTTAACTGTAGCAGATACGCAGTATTTT. This gives the protein CASSLTVADTQYF.

The chain has TRBV28 and TRBJ1-4; 8 nucleotides line up with TRBD1. Germline CDR1 is MDHEN and CDR2 is SYDVKM. With V trimmed by 8 bases and J by 5 bases, 4 bases remained unmatched. The CDR3 totals 13 residues. The CDR3 bases are TGTGCCAGCCTCGACAGGGGAAATGAAAAACTGTTTTTT. Encoded protein: CASLDRGNEKLFF.